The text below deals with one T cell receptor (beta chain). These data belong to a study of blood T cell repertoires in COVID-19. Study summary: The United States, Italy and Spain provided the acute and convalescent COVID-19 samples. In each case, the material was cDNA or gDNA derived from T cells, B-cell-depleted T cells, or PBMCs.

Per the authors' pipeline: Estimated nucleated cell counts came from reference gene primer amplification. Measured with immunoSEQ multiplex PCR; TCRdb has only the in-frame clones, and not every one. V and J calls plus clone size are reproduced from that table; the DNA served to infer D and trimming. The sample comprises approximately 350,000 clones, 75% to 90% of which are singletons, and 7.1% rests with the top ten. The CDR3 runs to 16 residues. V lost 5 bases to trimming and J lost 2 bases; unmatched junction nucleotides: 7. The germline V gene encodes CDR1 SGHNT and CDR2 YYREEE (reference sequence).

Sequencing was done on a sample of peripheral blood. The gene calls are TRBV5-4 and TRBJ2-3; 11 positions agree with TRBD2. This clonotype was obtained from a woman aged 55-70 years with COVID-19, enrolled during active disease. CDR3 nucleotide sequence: TGTGCCAGCAGTATCCGGACTAGCGGGCTCACAGATACGCAGTATTTT. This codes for CASSIRTSGLTDTQYF.